This T cell receptor (beta chain) comes out of a study of vaccination and CD4 T cells after COVID-19. Across the whole study: Each post-COVID sample was drawn after diagnosis, and the median interval was approximately 92 days (range 35 to 161).

Treatment noted: approximately 10-day PBMC culture with coronavirus spike peptide pools or control peptides (ViraFEST assay). With the Oncomine TCR Beta short-read assay, DNA from cultured CD4+ T cells was sequenced. TCRdb reanalysed the PCR reads using MiXCR and keeps one entry per CDR3 protein. Of 8,500 to 13,000 distinct CDR3 sequences listed, around 60% are singletons. The V gene lost 7 bases and the J gene lost 0 bases, with 10 bases spanning the gap. The CDR3 loop spans 14 amino acids. Germline CDR1 and CDR2: KGHDR and SFDVKD. This clonotype occurred a few times. The antigen is undetermined. The gene calls are TRBV24-1 and TRBJ2-3; D could derive from TRBD1 or TRBD2 (5 bases each). Sequencing was carried out using CD4+ T cells from blood, cultured in vitro. This receptor was identified in a human donor who had recovered from COVID-19. This chain's CDR3 is CATSRGGSTDTQYF. For the CDR3, the DNA is TGTGCCACCAGCCGGGGCGGTAGCACAGATACGCAGTATTTT.